These 5 T cell receptor beta chains share one sample of origin, sequenced in a study of control samples from healthy donors and cancer patients. Clones were read by immunoSEQ multiplex PCR, and TCRdb kept only the in-frame ones, dropping some. The sample yields approximately 150,000 clones, 96% seen once. The sample taken for sequencing was blood. The receptors derive from a woman in her thirties in good health.

The chain employs TRBV5-6 and TRBJ2-1; 9 nucleotides line up with TRBD2. CDR3 length: 16 residues. V was pared by 3 bases and J by 8 bases, with 12 bases of the junction left unmatched. Per the germline V gene, CDR1 is SGHDT and CDR2 is YYEEEE. CDR3 region: CASSYKMSSSGDEQFF. DNA for the CDR3: TGTGCCAGCAGCTACAAAATGTCCTCTAGCGGGGATGAGCAGTTCTTC.

This chain joins TRBV7-9 and TRBJ2-6; 7 positions agree with TRBD2. The CDR3 is 15 residues long. J was trimmed by 2 bases and V by 5 bases; bases with no gene match: 3. Germline V gives CDR1 SEHNR, CDR2 FQNEAQ (reference sequence). The CDR3 DNA follows: TGTGCCAGCAGCCCTCGGGAGGCTGGGGCCAACGTCCTGACTTTC. It specifies CASSPREAGANVLTF.

The genes are TRBV10-3 and TRBJ2-7, with 8 bases lining up with TRBD2. The CDR3 runs to 16 residues. V lost 5 bases, J lost 7 bases, and 16 bases stayed unmatched. Germline V CDR1 and CDR2: ENHRY, SYGVKD. In nucleotides, the CDR3 is TGTGCCATCAGTAAGATTAGCGGGGAGGGATTAGGGGAGCAGTACTTC. This encodes CAISKISGEGLGEQYF.

V usage is TRBV15 and J usage is TRBJ1-1; TRBD1 is a possible D gene (6 bases). The CDR3 runs to 12 residues. V shed 3 bases and J shed 9 bases, with 11 bases lying between them. The germline V gene has CDR1 LNHNV and CDR2 YYDKDF (reference sequence). The CDR3 nucleotides are TGTGCCACCAGCAGGATGCGGGACAAAGCTTTCTTT. Translating it yields CATSRMRDKAFF.

This chain uses TRBV5-8 with TRBJ2-2; a possible D gene is TRBD2 (6 bases). The V end lost 0 bases, the J end lost 1 base, and 7 bases lay between the germline ends. CDR1 is SGHTS and CDR2 is YDEGEE in the germline V gene. The CDR3 extends over 15 amino acids. The CDR3 sequence is CASSLEAGNTGELFF. In DNA, the CDR3 is TGTGCCAGCAGCTTGGAAGCGGGGAACACCGGGGAGCTGTTTTTT.